Each of the 12 T cell receptor beta chains below was sequenced from the same sample in a study of cytomegalovirus exposure and HLA in healthy donors. Amplification used 60 Vbeta primers and 13 Jbeta primers. Some clones are missing from TCRdb's copy, which holds only in-frame ones; the method was immunoSEQ multiplex PCR. The table lists 150,000 or so clones, approximately 73% of them singletons. The sequencing sample was made of PBMCs. The receptors derive from a woman between 18 and 30 years old in good health and CMV-seronegative.

This clone was counted a single time. The V and J genes are TRBV4-1 and TRBJ2-1; no firm D call. This CDR3 spans 16 amino acids. Trimming removed 1 base from V and 9 bases from J, with 19 bases in between. Germline values: CDR1 MGHRA, CDR2 YSYEKL. The CDR3 DNA follows: TGCGCCAGCAGCCAAGTAACATGGTCGTCCTTAAGTGAGCAGTTCTTC. The encoded protein is CASSQVTWSSLSEQFF.

The rearrangement links TRBV7-8 to TRBJ2-1; TRBD2 matches at 12 bases. The CDR3 sequence is 15 residues long. Germline values: CDR1 SGHVS, CDR2 FQNEAQ. The V segment lost 5 bases and the J segment 5 bases; nucleotides outside the gene matches: 4. CDR3 sequence reads: CASSLLAGGNNEQFF. As DNA, the CDR3 is TGTGCCAGCAGCCTTCTAGCGGGAGGGAACAATGAGCAGTTCTTC.

V and J are TRBV29-1 and TRBJ2-1; 10 bases fit TRBD2. The CDR3 is 13 amino acids. Germline V gene lookup returns CDR1 SQVTM and CDR2 ANQGSEA. With 7 bases clipped from V and 10 bases from J, the junction kept 10 bases outside the gene matches. The CDR3 protein is CSANLAGGREQFF. The CDR3 nucleotides are TGCAGCGCGAACTTAGCGGGAGGACGGGAGCAGTTCTTC.

This clone showed up just a few times. The CDR3 here is CASGSVEVWAPLHF. CDR3 coding DNA: TGTGCCAGCGGGTCAGTGGAGGTATGGGCACCCCTCCACTTT. The chain combines TRBV27 with TRBJ1-6; D not resolved. Trimming left V 8 bases short and J 11 bases short, with 19 bases between. The CDR3 is 14 residues long. CDR1 is MNHEY, CDR2 SMNVEV, per germline (reference sequence).

The chain's CDR3 is CARGSAETQYF. The CDR3 coding sequence is TGTGCGCGCGGGAGCGCAGAGACCCAGTACTTC. This chain links TRBV30 with TRBJ2-5; TRBD2 matches at 7 bases. The CDR3 has 11 residues. Germline V gene sequence: CDR1 GTSNPN, CDR2 SVGIG (reference sequence).

Only a few counts were recorded for this clone. CDR3: CASSGGQKGQAFF. The CDR3 nucleotides read TGCGCCAGCAGTGGTGGACAAAAGGGGCAAGCTTTCTTT. V and J are TRBV10-2 and TRBJ1-1; a possible D gene is TRBD1 (5 bases). The CDR3 is 13 residues long. CDR1 is WSHSY, CDR2 SAAADI, per germline. With 4 bases removed from V and 9 bases from J, the gap between germline ends came to 15 bases.

The chain links TRBV5-1 to TRBJ2-4; D is perhaps TRBD1 (5 bases). Germline V lookup: CDR1 SGHRS, CDR2 YFSETQ. Trimming removed 0 bases from V and 1 base from J, with 5 bases in between. This CDR3 has 14 residues. The CDR3 sequence is CASSLDRAKNIQYF. CDR3 coding DNA: TGCGCCAGCAGCTTGGACAGGGCCAAAAACATTCAGTACTTC. The full variable domain, completed using reference TRBV5-1 and TRBJ2-4, is KAGVTQTPRYLIKTRGQQVTLSCSPISGHRSVSWYQQTPGQGLQFLFEYFSETQRNKGNFPGRFSGRQFSNSRSEMNVSTLELGDSALYLCASSLDRAKNIQYFGAGTRLSVL.

This chain connects TRBV5-1 to TRBJ2-2; 8 bases align to TRBD1. Trimming took 2 bases from V and 3 from J; bases not matched to a gene: 3. The CDR3 spans 15 residues. The germline V gene encodes CDR1 SGHRS and CDR2 YFSETQ. Here the CDR3 reads CASSFRGLDTGELFF. CDR3 DNA: TGCGCCAGCAGCTTCAGGGGGCTTGACACCGGGGAGCTGTTTTTT.

The genes are TRBV7-2 and TRBJ1-2, with D maybe TRBD1 (5 bases). V lost 4 bases and J lost 4, with 10 bases in between. This CDR3 has 13 amino acids. Germline CDR1 SGHTA, CDR2 FQGNSA. CDR3 nucleotide sequence: TGTGCCAGCAGCTCCAGGGAAATCTATGGCTACACCTTC. It is translated as CASSSREIYGYTF.

In this sample, this clone turned up a few times. This chain uses TRBV7-9 with TRBJ2-1, with TRBD1 identical over 7 bases. The CDR3 consists of 16 residues. With V trimmed by 5 bases and J by 6 bases, 13 bases remained unmatched. CDR1 SEHNR and CDR2 FQNEAQ come from the germline V gene (reference sequence). The CDR3 nucleotides are TGTGCCAGCAGCCCTAAAGGGGGCAGAGGTTCCAATGAGCAGTTCTTC. It encodes CASSPKGGRGSNEQFF.

J is TRBJ2-1 and V is TRBV5-1; 8 bases agree with TRBD1. The CDR3 has 16 residues. Trimming took 4 bases from V and 0 from J; bases not matched to a gene: 6. Germline lookup yields CDR1 SGHRS and CDR2 YFSETQ. CDR3: CASSMGQVGSYNEQFF. The CDR3 bases are TGCGCCAGCAGCATGGGACAGGTGGGCTCCTACAATGAGCAGTTCTTC.

This rearrangement joins TRBV5-1 to TRBJ2-3, with TRBD2 matching 12 bases. The length of the CDR3 is 18 residues. The germline V gene has CDR1 SGHRS and CDR2 YFSETQ. The J segment lost 2 bases and the V segment lost 4 bases, leaving 11 bases of the junction unmatched. In nucleotides, the CDR3 is TGCGCCAGCAGCCCCGGTACTAGCGGGGGGATCCTCACAGATACGCAGTATTTT. Translating gives CASSPGTSGGILTDTQYF.